This entry concerns a single TCR beta chain. A much larger clonotype is one base distant, so this may be a read error. From the PCR reads, TCRdb called clonotypes with MiXCR, one entry per CDR3 protein. The table records about 640,000 distinct CDR3 sequences, just under 20% of them present only once. The data were obtained in a study of molecular identifiers for immune sequencing clone quantification. Germline CDR1 is LNHDA and CDR2 is SQIVND (reference sequence). V dropped 5 bases and J dropped 6; count of bases not matched to a gene: 6. The CDR3 spans 15 residues. The naive CD8 libraries originated from between roughly 20,000 and 1,100,000 sorted cells and drew on 10%, 30% or 50% RNA.

Specimen: naive CD8+ T cells from blood, with Jurkat cell RNA spiked in. Stated subset: FACS-sorted CD8+CD4-CCR7+CD45RA+ naive T cells. The sequence was collected from a human donor in good health. Some libraries in this study had Jurkat cell RNA spiked in. This rearrangement joins TRBV19 to TRBJ2-7; 14 bases map to TRBD2. The CDR3 region is CASSAGLAGVCEQYF. Here the CDR3 DNA reads TGTGCCAGTAGTGCGGGACTAGCGGGGGTCTGCGAGCAGTACTTC.